This paragraph reports one T cell receptor beta chain. This sample is drawn from a study of cytomegalovirus exposure and HLA in healthy donors. Whole-study context: In an early release, HLA-typed donors contributed about 80 million unique TCR sequences.

The PCR employed 60 Vbeta primers together with 13 Jbeta primers. Method: immunoSEQ multiplex PCR; TCRdb's copy keeps in-frame clones and lacks some. The table shows under 200,000 clones, with 70% to 90% occurring only once. V lost 2 bases to trimming and J lost 5 bases, with 21 bases between them. The CDR3 runs 17 residues. The germline CDR1 and CDR2 sequences are GTSNPN and SVGIG (reference sequence). Sequenced: PBMCs. This TCR was recovered from a man aged 18 to 30 in good health and CMV-seropositive. The rearrangement uses TRBV30 and TRBJ2-2, with D possibly being TRBD2 (6 bases). CDR3 sequence (DNA): TGTGCCTGGAGTCATTTCTCGCGCGGGGTTCGAACCGGGGAGCTGTTTTTT. Its translation: CAWSHFSRGVRTGELFF.